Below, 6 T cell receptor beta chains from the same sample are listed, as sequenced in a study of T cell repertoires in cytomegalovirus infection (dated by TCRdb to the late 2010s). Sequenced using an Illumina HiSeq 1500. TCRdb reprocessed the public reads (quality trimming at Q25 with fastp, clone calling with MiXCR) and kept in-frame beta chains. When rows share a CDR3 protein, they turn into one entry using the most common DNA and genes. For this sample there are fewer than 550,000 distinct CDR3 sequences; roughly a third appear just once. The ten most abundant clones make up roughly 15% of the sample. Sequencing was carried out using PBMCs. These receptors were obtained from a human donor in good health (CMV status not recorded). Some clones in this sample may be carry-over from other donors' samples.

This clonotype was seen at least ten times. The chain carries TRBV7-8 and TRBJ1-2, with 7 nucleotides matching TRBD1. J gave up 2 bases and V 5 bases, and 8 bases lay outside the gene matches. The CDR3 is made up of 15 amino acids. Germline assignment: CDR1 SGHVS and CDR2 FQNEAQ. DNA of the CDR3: TGTGCCAGCAGCGAGGAGGGGGCGCAGAACTATGGCTACACCTTC. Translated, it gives CASSEEGAQNYGYTF.

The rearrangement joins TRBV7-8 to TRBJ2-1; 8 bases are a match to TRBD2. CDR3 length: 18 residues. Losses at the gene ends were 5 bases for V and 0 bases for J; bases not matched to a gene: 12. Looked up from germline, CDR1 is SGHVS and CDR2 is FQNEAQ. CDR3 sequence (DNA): TGTGCCAGCAGCCCGTCTAGACTAGCGAGTAGCTCCTACAATGAGCAGTTCTTC. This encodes CASSPSRLASSSYNEQFF.

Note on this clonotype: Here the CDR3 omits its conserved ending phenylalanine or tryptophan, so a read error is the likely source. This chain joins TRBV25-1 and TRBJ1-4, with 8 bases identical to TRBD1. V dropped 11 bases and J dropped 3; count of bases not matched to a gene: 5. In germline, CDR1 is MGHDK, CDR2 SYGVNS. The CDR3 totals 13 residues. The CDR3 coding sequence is TGTGCCCTCGGACAGGGCGCTAATGAAAAACTGTTTTTG. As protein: CALGQGANEKLFL.

CDR3 in amino acids: CASREGRTLLAYEQYF. The CDR3 nucleotides read TGTGCCAGCAGAGAGGGACGAACTCTGTTGGCCTACGAGCAGTACTTC. The genes are TRBV2 and TRBJ2-7; D is perhaps TRBD1 or TRBD2 (5 bases each). Germline V lookup: CDR1 SNHLY, CDR2 FYNNEI. V was shortened by 6 bases and J by 2 bases, with 20 bases between the two germline ends. The CDR3 loop spans 16 amino acids.

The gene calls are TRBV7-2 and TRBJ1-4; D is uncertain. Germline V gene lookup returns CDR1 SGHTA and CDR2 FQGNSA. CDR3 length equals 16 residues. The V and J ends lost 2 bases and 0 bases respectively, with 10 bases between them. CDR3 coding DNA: TGTGCCAGCAGCTTAAGGCGACAAGCAACTAATGAAAAACTGTTTTTT. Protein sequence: CASSLRRQATNEKLFF.

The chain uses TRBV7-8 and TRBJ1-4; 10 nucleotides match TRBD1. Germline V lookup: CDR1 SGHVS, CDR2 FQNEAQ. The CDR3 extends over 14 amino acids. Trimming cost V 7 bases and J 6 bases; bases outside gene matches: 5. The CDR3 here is CASNTGTGDEKLFF. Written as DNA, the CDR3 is TGTGCCAGCAACACCGGGACAGGGGATGAAAAACTGTTTTTT.